The 27 T cell receptor beta chains below come from one sample, sequenced in a study of T cells in localized non-small cell lung cancer. Clones were sequenced by immunoSEQ multiplex PCR, and TCRdb holds only the in-frame ones, with some missing. In the table there are under 15,000 clones, around four fifths of which are singletons. The material sequenced was peripheral blood, taken before any cancer treatment. The receptors come from a male donor aged 60 or over with stage I lung adenocarcinoma.

The chain has TRBV29-1 and TRBJ1-3; D remains ambiguous. Germline CDR1 reads SQVTM; CDR2 reads ANQGSEA. CDR3 length: 12 amino acids. V was pared by 5 bases and J by 4 bases, with 9 bases between. CDR3 sequence: CSVTEIGNTIYF. CDR3 nucleotide sequence: TGCAGCGTTACAGAGATCGGAAACACCATATATTTT. The whole variable domain, remainder taken from reference TRBV29-1 and TRBJ1-3, is SAVISQKPSRDICQRGTSLTIQCQVDSQVTMMFWYRQQPGQSLTLIATANQGSEATYESGFVIDKFPISRPNLTFSTLTVSNMSPEDSSIYLCSVTEIGNTIYFGEGSWLTVV.

The chain carries TRBV6-5 and TRBJ1-1; D gene uncertain. The CDR3 extends over 13 amino acids. Germline V gene lookup returns CDR1 MNHEY and CDR2 SVGAGI. Trimming removed 7 bases at V and 4 bases at J, with 13 bases between. The DNA for the CDR3 is TGTGCCAGCACCCCGAAAGGGCGCACTGAAGCTTTCTTT. This sequence encodes CASTPKGRTEAFF.

The chain couples TRBV6-1 to TRBJ1-2; 9 positions agree with TRBD1. The V segment lost 5 bases and the J segment 2 bases; nucleotides outside the gene matches: 3. Germline values: CDR1 MNHNS, CDR2 SASEGT. CDR3 size: 14 residues. This CDR3 reads CASSTGQGNYGYTF. CDR3 DNA sequence: TGTGCCAGCAGTACAGGACAGGGGAACTATGGCTACACCTTC.

Only one count was recorded for this clone. This chain joins TRBV7-3 and TRBJ2-1, with D perhaps matching TRBD1 (5 bases). The CDR3 runs to 15 residues. V gave up 4 bases and J gave up 2 bases, with 12 bases separating them. Germline V lookup: CDR1 SGHTA, CDR2 FQGTGA. CDR3 loop: CASSSQGGAYNEQFF. The CDR3 DNA reads TGTGCCAGCAGCTCCCAGGGCGGCGCCTACAATGAGCAGTTCTTC.

V and J are TRBV19 and TRBJ2-5; D is ambiguous. Looked up from germline, CDR1 is LNHDA and CDR2 is SQIVND (reference sequence). The length of the CDR3 is 15 residues. V dropped 1 base and J dropped 9 bases, with 18 bases sitting between them. CDR3 residues: CASSIGMGRQRSQYF. CDR3 sequence (DNA): TGTGCCAGTAGTATAGGTATGGGCCGACAAAGGTCCCAGTACTTC.

The V gene is TRBV5-6, the J gene TRBJ1-5, with no clear D. Germline V gene lookup returns CDR1 SGHDT and CDR2 YYEEEE. The CDR3 runs 16 residues. Trimming cost V 2 bases and J 3 bases, with 15 bases left between them. In DNA, the CDR3 is TGTGCCAGCAGCTTAAATGTCGGACGGATCAATCAGCCCCAGCATTTT. The encoded protein is CASSLNVGRINQPQHF.

The chain combines TRBV5-6 with TRBJ1-1; D uncertain. The length of the CDR3 is 14 residues. Trimming cost V 0 bases and J 5 bases, with 11 bases left between them. Germline V gene sequence: CDR1 SGHDT, CDR2 YYEEEE. This CDR3 reads CASSLGSDGTEAFF. The DNA for the CDR3 is TGTGCCAGCAGCTTGGGATCGGATGGGACTGAAGCTTTCTTT.

Concerning this clone: At one of its ends the junction is not consistent with the germline gene, which may arise from a read error. CDR3 protein: CASSYTRSYGQYF. The CDR3, as DNA: TGTGCCAGCAGTTACACGAGATCCTACGGGCAGTACTTC. V usage is TRBV6-6 and J usage is TRBJ2-7; D is uncertain. The CDR3 has 13 amino acids. Germline lookup yields CDR1 MNHNY and CDR2 SVGAGI (reference sequence).

This chain uses TRBV4-3 with TRBJ1-6; D ambiguous. In germline, CDR1 is LGHNA, CDR2 YSLEER. V was cut by 1 base and J by 5 bases, with 12 bases left in between. This CDR3 contains 16 residues. The DNA of the CDR3 is TGCGCCAGCAGCCAAGGCTCCGGCAGAAATAATTCACCCCTCCACTTT. It translates to CASSQGSGRNNSPLHF.

The rearrangement links TRBV7-2 to TRBJ2-5, with TRBD2 as a possible D gene (6 bases). CDR3 length: 14 amino acids. The germline V and J ends were trimmed by 4 bases and 6 bases, with 15 bases remaining between them. Per germline, CDR1 SGHTA and CDR2 FQGNSA. The CDR3 DNA follows: TGTGCCAGCAGCTCCACTGGGGGGATAAAGACCCAGTACTTC. Its translation: CASSSTGGIKTQYF.

The gene calls are TRBV5-5 and TRBJ2-1; 11 bases align to TRBD2. Germline trimming cut 5 bases from V and 0 bases from J; bases unmatched to any gene: 4. This CDR3 is built from 16 residues. CDR1 SGHKS and CDR2 YYEKEE come from the germline V gene (reference sequence). This chain's CDR3 is CASRLGLAGSYNEQFF. Written as DNA, the CDR3 is TGTGCCAGCAGACTCGGACTAGCGGGCTCCTACAATGAGCAGTTCTTC.

The chain joins TRBV5-1 to TRBJ2-1, with 9 bases aligning to TRBD2. V dropped 9 bases and J dropped 7; count of bases not matched to a gene: 14. Germline V gene data show CDR1 as SGHRS and CDR2 as YFSETQ. This CDR3 is built from 15 residues. The CDR3 is CATQVAGATGNEQFF. Here the CDR3 DNA reads TGCGCCACCCAGGTAGCGGGGGCTACGGGGAATGAGCAGTTCTTC.

This chain connects TRBV6-4 to TRBJ2-1, with D perhaps TRBD1 (6 bases). This CDR3 comprises 14 residues. The V gene's germline CDR1 is MRHNA and CDR2 SNTAGT. Deletions cut 0 bases from V and 9 bases from J, with 12 bases between. CDR3 sequence: CASSDSNLGGEQFF. The CDR3 DNA is TGTGCCAGCAGTGACTCCAACCTAGGGGGTGAGCAGTTCTTC.

The rearrangement joins TRBV19 to TRBJ2-7; TRBD1 aligns across 8 bases. CDR1 is LNHDA, CDR2 SQIVND, per germline (reference sequence). With V trimmed by 6 bases and J by 3 bases, 10 bases remained unmatched. The CDR3 covers 15 residues. The DNA of the CDR3 is TGTGCCAGTAGGGGGAGAGGAGACAGGGGCTACGAGCAGTACTTC. It specifies CASRGRGDRGYEQYF. Filled out from reference TRBV19 and TRBJ2-7, the complete variable domain reads DGGITQSPKYLFRKEGQNVTLSCEQNLNHDAMYWYRQDPGQGLRLIYYSQIVNDFQKGDIAEGYSVSREKKESFPLTVTSAQKNPTAFYLCASRGRGDRGYEQYFGPGTRLTVT.

The chain has TRBV7-2 and TRBJ2-3; 10 nucleotides match TRBD2. V trimming: 5 bases; J trimming: 0 bases; junction bases outside the gene matches: 2. The germline gives CDR1 SGHTA, CDR2 FQGNSA. The CDR3 is 15 amino acids. CDR3 region: CASSVSGGSTDTQYF. Here the CDR3 DNA reads TGTGCCAGCAGCGTTAGCGGGGGGAGCACAGATACGCAGTATTTT.

The chain joins TRBV6-6 to TRBJ1-4; D uncertain. The CDR3 has 11 amino acids. Germline values: CDR1 MNHNY, CDR2 SVGAGI (reference sequence). V gave up 3 bases and J gave up 8 bases, with 4 bases separating them. The CDR3 sequence is CASSYREKLFF. The CDR3 DNA reads TGTGCCAGCAGTTATAGGGAAAAACTGTTTTTT.

The genes are TRBV7-3 and TRBJ1-2, with 9 bases lining up with TRBD1. CDR3 length: 14 amino acids. Trimming cost V 5 bases and J 5 bases; bases outside gene matches: 6. Germline loops: CDR1 SGHTA, CDR2 FQGTGA. This CDR3 is CASSPDRGRYGYTF. DNA of the CDR3: TGTGCCAGCAGCCCGGACAGGGGACGGTATGGCTACACCTTC.

CDR3 coding DNA: TGTGCCAGCAGTTCCCGGGAGATTACCAACACCGGGGAGCTGTTTTTT. This codes for CASSSREITNTGELFF. This chain joins TRBV6-6 and TRBJ2-2, with D maybe TRBD2 (6 bases). The CDR3 has 16 amino acids. Germline CDR1 MNHNY, CDR2 SVGAGI (reference sequence). V lost 4 bases and J lost 2, with 14 bases in between.

CDR3 protein: CASSLNSGNTIYF. As DNA, the CDR3 is TGCGCCAGCAGCCTGAACTCTGGAAACACCATATATTTT. The V call is TRBV4-1, the J call TRBJ1-3; unclear D gene. Germline V gives CDR1 MGHRA, CDR2 YSYEKL. The CDR3 has 13 amino acids. Between the trimmed V and J ends, which lost 4 bases and 0 bases, there was a span of 4 bases.

The J gene is TRBJ1-1, the V gene TRBV2, with D possibly being TRBD1 (6 bases). The germline gives CDR1 SNHLY, CDR2 FYNNEI. V was shortened by 6 bases and J by 4 bases, with 21 bases between the two germline ends. CDR3 size: 16 residues. The CDR3 DNA sequence: TGTGCCAGCAGAGGACCCACCTTAGGGGGGAGCACTGAAGCTTTCTTT. Translated: CASRGPTLGGSTEAFF.

This sequence joins TRBV5-5 and TRBJ2-6; no definite D call. Trimming removed 2 bases from V and 2 bases from J, with 8 bases in between. The CDR3 covers 15 residues. Germline CDR1 SGHKS, CDR2 YYEKEE (reference sequence). CDR3 amino acids: CASSFQVTGANVLTF. The CDR3 DNA is TGTGCCAGCAGCTTCCAGGTGACTGGGGCCAACGTCCTGACTTTC.

The V gene is TRBV25-1, the J gene TRBJ2-1; the D is unclear. The V gene's germline CDR1 is MGHDK and CDR2 SYGVNS. This CDR3 contains 14 residues. Trimming removed 2 bases from V and 0 bases from J, with 5 bases in between. CDR3 in DNA: TGTGCCAGCAGTGAAAGTAGCTCCTACAATGAGCAGTTCTTC. Its protein product is CASSESSSYNEQFF.

The rearrangement links TRBV11-3 to TRBJ2-3; D may be TRBD1 (5 bases). Looked up from germline, CDR1 is SGHNT and CDR2 is YENEEA. The CDR3 is 15 residues long. V dropped 2 bases and J dropped 2 bases, with 11 bases sitting between them. The CDR3 loop reads CASSLSTDNTDTQYF. The CDR3 bases are TGTGCCAGCAGCTTATCCACGGACAACACAGATACGCAGTATTTT.

This chain links TRBV28 with TRBJ1-4; 7 bases fit TRBD1. Looked up from germline, CDR1 is MDHEN and CDR2 is SYDVKM. V lost 6 bases, J lost 8 bases, and 9 bases stayed unmatched. The CDR3 is made up of 14 amino acids. The CDR3 DNA reads TGTGCCAGCAGCCAGACAGGGCCAGGGGAAAAACTGTTTTTT. Protein sequence: CASSQTGPGEKLFF.

The CDR3 bases are TGCGCCAGCAGCTTTGGGGGGGAAGAGACCCAGTACTTC. This gives the protein CASSFGGEETQYF. The chain couples TRBV5-1 to TRBJ2-5, with TRBD2 identical over 7 bases. This CDR3 is built from 13 residues. The trim removed 2 bases at V and 3 bases at J, leaving 1 base unmatched. The germline gives CDR1 SGHRS, CDR2 YFSETQ.

The J gene is TRBJ2-7, the V gene TRBV10-3; D gene ambiguous. The germline V gene encodes CDR1 ENHRY and CDR2 SYGVKD. This CDR3 has 13 residues. Trimming removed 0 bases at V and 4 bases at J, with 7 bases between. CDR3 in DNA: TGTGCCATCAGTGAGTCTAACCTATACGAGCAGTACTTC. Translated, it gives CAISESNLYEQYF.

The chain is built from TRBV7-9 and TRBJ1-5; no firm D call. Trimming took off 3 bases at V and 3 bases at J, with 6 bases between the two ends. Germline CDR1 SEHNR, CDR2 FQNEAQ (reference sequence). This CDR3 is 13 amino acids long. In DNA form, the CDR3 reads TGTGCCAGCAGCTTGGACGTCAATCAGCCCCAGCATTTT. This sequence encodes CASSLDVNQPQHF.